The TCR beta chain described here comes from a study of blood T cell repertoires in COVID-19. Study as a whole: There were acute and convalescent COVID-19 samples, and they came from the United States, Italy and Spain. PBMCs, B-cell-depleted T cells, or T cells were the source of the cDNA or gDNA that made up the material.

Germline V gives CDR1 MDHEN, CDR2 SYDVKM. The ends were cut back, 4 bases at V and 1 base at J, with 10 bases in the middle. The length of the CDR3 is 14 residues. This clone was counted a single time. Libraries were prepared by immunoSEQ multiplex PCR; TCRdb keeps only in-frame clonotypes and omits some of them. The table records around 60,000 clones, 90% of them present only once. The TCR originated in a woman over 75 with active COVID-19. The material sequenced was peripheral blood. J is TRBJ1-1 and V is TRBV28; tentative D call: TRBD1 (5 bases). Here the CDR3 DNA reads TGTGCCAGCAGTTCCCAGGGTTGGAACACTGAAGCTTTCTTT. It codes for CASSSQGWNTEAFF.